Detailed here is one TCR beta chain. Its antigen is undetermined. TCRdb keeps only in-frame clones here, not all; method: immunoSEQ multiplex PCR. The table lists 85,000 to 130,000 clones, roughly 94% of them singletons. With 0 bases removed from V and 4 bases from J, the gap between germline ends came to 15 bases. Germline-derived CDR1 and CDR2 are LNHNV and YYDKDF (reference sequence). The CDR3 is 17 amino acids. These data come from a study of siplizumab effects on memory and regulatory T cells. Study-level points and caveats: Naive T cell populations appeared to exhibit greater diversity than memory cells and appeared to be major alloresponse contributors. An assignable naive or memory phenotype was lacking in roughly 80-95% of proliferating CD4+ or CD8+ clones.

The sample taken for sequencing was Tregs sorted from blood. The sequence was collected from a human donor in good health. V is TRBV15 and J is TRBJ2-2; D is perhaps TRBD1 (5 bases). Here the CDR3 reads CATSRDIVSGLTGELFF. The CDR3 bases are TGTGCCACCAGCAGAGATATCGTATCAGGGCTCACCGGGGAGCTGTTTTTT.